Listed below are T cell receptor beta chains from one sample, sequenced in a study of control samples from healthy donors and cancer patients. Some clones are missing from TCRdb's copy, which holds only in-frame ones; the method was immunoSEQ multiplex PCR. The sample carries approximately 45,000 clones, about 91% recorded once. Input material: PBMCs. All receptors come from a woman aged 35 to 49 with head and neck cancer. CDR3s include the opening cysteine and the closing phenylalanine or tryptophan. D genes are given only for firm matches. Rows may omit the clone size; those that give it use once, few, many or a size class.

CDR3 protein: CASSATSGNTYNEQFF; CDR3 DNA: TGTGCCAGCAGCGCGACTAGCGGGAACACCTACAATGAGCAGTTCTTC; D gene: TRBD2; clone size: .; V gene: TRBV9; J gene: TRBJ2-1
CDR3 protein: CASSLDRSSTYYEQYF; CDR3 DNA: TGCGCCAGCAGCTTGGATCGGTCTTCGACCTACTACGAGCAGTACTTC; D gene: .; clone size: .; V gene: TRBV5-1; J gene: TRBJ2-7
CDR3 protein: CATSRAGQGNIQYF; CDR3 DNA: TGTGCCACCAGCAGAGCCGGGCAGGGAAACATTCAGTACTTC; D gene: .; clone size: once; V gene: TRBV15; J gene: TRBJ2-4
CDR3 protein: CASSGRLAGRYPYEQYF; CDR3 DNA: TGTGCCAGCAGCGGACGACTAGCGGGTAGATACCCCTACGAGCAGTACTTC; D gene: .; clone size: .; V gene: TRBV21-1; J gene: TRBJ2-7
CDR3 protein: CASSLVGLYGYTF; CDR3 DNA: TGCGCCAGCAGCCTAGTCGGGTTATATGGCTACACCTTC; D gene: .; clone size: .; V gene: TRBV5-1; J gene: TRBJ1-2
CDR3 protein: CASSQQGTYRTLQETQYF; CDR3 DNA: TGCGCCAGCAGCCAACAAGGGACGTACCGCACTCTTCAAGAGACCCAGTACTTC; D gene: .; clone size: once; V gene: TRBV4-1; J gene: TRBJ2-5
CDR3 protein: CASSIQGQAFF; CDR3 DNA: TGTGCCAGCAGCATACAGGGACAAGCTTTCTTT; D gene: .; clone size: .; V gene: TRBV5-6; J gene: TRBJ1-1
CDR3 protein: CASRGGRDTQYF; CDR3 DNA: TGTGCCAGCAGGGGCGGGAGAGATACGCAGTATTTT; D gene: TRBD2; clone size: .; V gene: TRBV6-5; J gene: TRBJ2-3
CDR3 protein: CASRISGSYEQYF; CDR3 DNA: TGCGCCAGCCGGATTAGCGGTTCCTACGAGCAGTACTTC; D gene: .; clone size: .; V gene: TRBV5-1; J gene: TRBJ2-7
CDR3 protein: CASSFGTFNYGYTF; CDR3 DNA: TGTGCCAGCAGCTTCGGGACATTTAACTATGGCTACACCTTC; D gene: .; clone size: once; V gene: TRBV5-4; J gene: TRBJ1-2
CDR3 protein: CAWKDYNTGELFF; CDR3 DNA: TGTGCCTGGAAGGACTATAACACCGGGGAGCTGTTTTTT; D gene: .; clone size: .; V gene: TRBV30; J gene: TRBJ2-2
CDR3 protein: CASKGQNNEQFF; CDR3 DNA: TGTGCCAGCAAAGGACAGAACAATGAGCAGTTCTTC; D gene: .; clone size: once; V gene: TRBV28; J gene: TRBJ2-1
CDR3 protein: CASSVTGPMNTEAFF; CDR3 DNA: TGTGCCAGCAGCGTGACAGGGCCCATGAACACTGAAGCTTTCTTT; D gene: TRBD1; clone size: .; V gene: TRBV2; J gene: TRBJ1-1
CDR3 protein: CASSALRDTEAFF; CDR3 DNA: TGTGCCAGCAGCGCATTAAGGGACACTGAAGCTTTCTTT; D gene: .; clone size: .; V gene: TRBV9; J gene: TRBJ1-1
CDR3 protein: CASSDPASGRGELFF; CDR3 DNA: TGTGCCAGCAGTGACCCCGCTAGCGGGAGGGGGGAGCTGTTTTTT; D gene: TRBD2; clone size: .; V gene: TRBV28; J gene: TRBJ2-2
CDR3 protein: CASSYCGGQPQHF; CDR3 DNA: TGTGCCAGCAGTTATTGTGGAGGGCAGCCCCAGCATTTT; D gene: .; clone size: .; V gene: TRBV6-9; J gene: TRBJ1-5
CDR3 protein: CASRPLDSQPNTEAFF; CDR3 DNA: TGTGCCAGCAGACCCCTCGACAGCCAACCGAACACTGAAGCTTTCTTT; D gene: .; clone size: .; V gene: TRBV6-6; J gene: TRBJ1-1
CDR3 protein: CASSPSAEQASYEQYF; CDR3 DNA: TGTGCCAGCAGTCCCTCCGCGGAACAGGCCTCCTACGAGCAGTACTTC; D gene: .; clone size: .; V gene: TRBV7-3; J gene: TRBJ2-7
CDR3 protein: CASSLGGGFRGSKNIQYF; CDR3 DNA: TGTGCCAGCAGTTTAGGGGGGGGTTTTAGAGGATCCAAAAACATTCAGTACTTC; D gene: TRBD2; clone size: .; V gene: TRBV28; J gene: TRBJ2-4